This TCR beta chain was retrieved from a study of PD-1 blockade in classical Hodgkin lymphoma. Study summary: Patients received nivolumab 3 mg/kg intravenously every 2 weeks.

CDR1 and CDR2 from the germline V gene are LNHNV and YYDKDF (reference sequence). CDR3 length equals 12 residues. V lost 1 base, J lost 4 bases, and 2 bases lay in between. Assay used: immunoSEQ multiplex PCR; TCRdb lists only in-frame clones, some missing. The sample gives tens of thousands of clones, around 90% of which show up once; over 11% is in the top ten. Regarding time point: cycle 4 day 1 (C4D1), after 6 weeks of nivolumab. With no exception, relapse followed autologous stem cell transplantation in all patients, and brentuximab vedotin exposure varied. The chain joins TRBV15 to TRBJ2-1; D uncertain. This sample comprised peripheral blood mononuclear cells (PBMCs), obtained before the fourth cycle of nivolumab. This TCR was sampled from a human donor with classical Hodgkin lymphoma. In nucleotides, the CDR3 is TGTGCCACCAGCAGAGGGTACAATGAGCAGTTCTTC. This encodes CATSRGYNEQFF. The whole variable domain, filled in from reference TRBV15 and TRBJ2-1, reads DAMVIQNPRYQVTQFGKPVTLSCSQTLNHNVMYWYQQKSSQAPKLLFHYYDKDFNNEADTPDNFQSRRPNTSFCFLDIRSPGLGDTAMYLCATSRGYNEQFFGPGTRLTVL.